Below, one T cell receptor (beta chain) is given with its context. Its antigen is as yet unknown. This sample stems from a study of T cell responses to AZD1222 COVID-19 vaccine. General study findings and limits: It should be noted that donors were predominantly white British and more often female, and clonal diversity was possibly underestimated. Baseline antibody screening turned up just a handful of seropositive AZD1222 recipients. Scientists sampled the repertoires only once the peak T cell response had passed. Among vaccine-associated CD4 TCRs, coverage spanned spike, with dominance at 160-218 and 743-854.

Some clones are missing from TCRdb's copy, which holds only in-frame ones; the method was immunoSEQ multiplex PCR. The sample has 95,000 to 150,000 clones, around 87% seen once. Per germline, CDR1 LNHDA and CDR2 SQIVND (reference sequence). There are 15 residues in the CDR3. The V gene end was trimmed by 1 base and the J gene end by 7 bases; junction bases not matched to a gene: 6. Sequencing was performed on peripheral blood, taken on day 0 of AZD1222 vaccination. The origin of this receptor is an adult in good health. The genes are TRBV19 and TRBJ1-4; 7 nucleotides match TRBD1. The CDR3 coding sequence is TGTGCCAGTAGTATAGGGGGACAGCTCCCTGAAAAACTGTTTTTT. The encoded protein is CASSIGGQLPEKLFF.